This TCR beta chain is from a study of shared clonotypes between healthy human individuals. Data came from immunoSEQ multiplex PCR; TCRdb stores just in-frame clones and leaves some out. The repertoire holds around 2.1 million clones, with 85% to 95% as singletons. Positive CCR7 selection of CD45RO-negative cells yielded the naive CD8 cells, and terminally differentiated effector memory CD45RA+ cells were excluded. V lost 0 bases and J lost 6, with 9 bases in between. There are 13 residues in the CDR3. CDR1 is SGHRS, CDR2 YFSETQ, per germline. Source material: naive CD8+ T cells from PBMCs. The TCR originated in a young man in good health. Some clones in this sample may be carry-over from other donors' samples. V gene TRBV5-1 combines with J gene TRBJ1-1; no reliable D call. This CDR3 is CASSLARTSEAFF. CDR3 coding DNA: TGCGCCAGCAGCTTGGCCAGGACTTCTGAAGCTTTCTTT.